These 31 T cell receptor beta chains originate from one sample sequenced in a study of blood T cell repertoires in COVID-19 (dated by TCRdb to about 2020). The library was prepared using the immunoSEQ multiplex PCR assay. TCRdb retrieved this table from immuneACCESS and kept in-frame rearrangements only. Not all clones are present; in checked studies, unresolved V genes account for under half, and no reason is known for the remainder. The sample records roughly 25,000 clones, around 92% of which are singletons. Approximately 2.9% of the sample lies in the top ten. Sequenced input: peripheral blood. The receptor source for this set is a human donor in a cohort sampled during active COVID-19.

The rearrangement uses TRBV5-1 and TRBJ2-2; 7 nucleotides align to TRBD2. After removal of 0 bases from V and 7 bases from J, the junction contained 15 bases not matched to a gene. This CDR3 has 18 amino acids. Germline-derived CDR1 and CDR2 are SGHRS and YFSETQ. The CDR3 DNA reads TGCGCCAGCAGCTTGGAAATAAGTCGACGGGGGGTGATCGGGGAGCTGTTTTTT. Translating gives CASSLEISRRGVIGELFF.

This chain joins TRBV6-1 and TRBJ1-1; tentative D call: TRBD1 (5 bases). Per the germline V gene, CDR1 is MNHNS and CDR2 is SASEGT. V lost 2 bases to trimming and J lost 1 base, with 8 bases between them. The CDR3 totals 14 residues. This CDR3 is CASSELGPNTEAFF. As DNA, the CDR3 is TGTGCCAGCAGTGAATTGGGGCCGAACACTGAAGCTTTCTTT.

The gene calls are TRBV24-1 and TRBJ2-5, with D maybe TRBD1 (6 bases). V lost 5 bases and J 2 bases, leaving 8 bases between the germline ends. CDR1 and CDR2 from the germline V gene are KGHDR and SFDVKD. This CDR3 is 13 amino acids long. CDR3 protein: CATSGTEQETQYF. The DNA of the CDR3 is TGTGCCACCAGTGGGACAGAGCAAGAGACCCAGTACTTC.

The chain uses TRBV19 and TRBJ2-2; the match to TRBD2 covers 10 bases. This CDR3 spans 19 amino acids. Trimming took 4 bases from V and 0 from J; bases not matched to a gene: 11. Germline V lookup: CDR1 LNHDA, CDR2 SQIVND (reference sequence). CDR3 nucleotide sequence: TGTGCCAGTAGTAAGCAAGGACTAGCGGCCGGGTCGAACACCGGGGAGCTGTTTTTT. This sequence encodes CASSKQGLAAGSNTGELFF.

This rearrangement joins TRBV9 to TRBJ2-3; 7 bases map to TRBD2. The CDR3 length is 14 residues. Germline CDR1 SGDLS, CDR2 YYNGEE. Trimming removed 2 bases from V and 2 bases from J; junction bases left unmatched: 2. The chain's CDR3 is CASSVLADTDTQYF. The CDR3, as DNA: TGTGCCAGCAGCGTGCTAGCGGACACAGATACGCAGTATTTT.

Points on this clone: This same CDR3 is encoded by further DNA sequences in the sample. The rearrangement joins TRBV5-1 to TRBJ1-1, with D perhaps TRBD1 (6 bases). The CDR3 loop spans 14 amino acids. Deletions cut 0 bases from V and 2 bases from J, with 8 bases between. The germline V gene encodes CDR1 SGHRS and CDR2 YFSETQ. CDR3 nucleotide sequence: TGCGCCAGCAGCTTGGCGACAGGAAACACTGAAGCTTTCTTT. Amino acid sequence: CASSLATGNTEAFF.

The chain is built from TRBV29-1 and TRBJ1-1; a weak D match, TRBD1 (6 bases). The V end lost 6 bases, the J end lost 1 base, and 12 bases lay between the germline ends. Germline V gene lookup returns CDR1 SQVTM and CDR2 ANQGSEA. This CDR3 is built from 13 residues. The chain's CDR3 is CSVGGERNTEAFF. CDR3 bases: TGCAGCGTAGGGGGGGAGAGGAACACTGAAGCTTTCTTT.

V gene TRBV10-2 combines with J gene TRBJ2-3; no definite D call. The germline CDR1 and CDR2 sequences are WSHSY and SAAADI. The CDR3 spans 14 residues. V lost 0 bases and J lost 4, with 8 bases in between. CDR3 sequence (DNA): TGCGCCAGCAGTGAGTCGAGGCTTCCAGATACGCAGTATTTT. Translated: CASSESRLPDTQYF.

The chain uses TRBV4-2 and TRBJ2-1; 9 nucleotides line up with TRBD2. V lost 4 bases and J lost 8; bases outside the gene matches: 3. CDR1 and CDR2 from the germline V gene are LGHNA and YNFKEQ. The CDR3 runs to 13 residues. CDR3 region: CASSPRTSDEQFF. The CDR3 bases are TGTGCCAGCAGCCCCAGGACTAGCGATGAGCAGTTCTTC.

This sequence joins TRBV2 and TRBJ1-1, with TRBD1 as a possible D gene (5 bases). V was shortened by 11 bases and J by 1 base, with 11 bases between the two germline ends. Germline V CDR1 and CDR2: SNHLY, FYNNEI. The CDR3 has 12 residues. CDR3 sequence reads: CASQDTNTEAFF. In DNA, the CDR3 is TGTGCCTCACAGGACACGAACACTGAAGCTTTCTTT. The entire variable domain, with the rest obtained from reference TRBV2 and TRBJ1-1, is as follows: EPEVTQTPSHQVTQMGQEVILRCVPISNHLYFYWYRQILGQKVEFLVSFYNNEISEKSEIFDDQFSVERPDGSNFTLKIRSTKLEDSAMYFCASQDTNTEAFFGQGTRLTVV.

There are a few counts of this clone. This chain links TRBV11-2 with TRBJ2-7, with TRBD1 matching 9 bases. V trimming: 6 bases; J trimming: 7 bases; junction bases outside the gene matches: 10. CDR1 SGHAT and CDR2 FQNNGV come from the germline V gene. The CDR3 contains 14 residues. The CDR3 loop is CASSLGQGVREQYF. The CDR3 DNA reads TGTGCCAGCAGTTTGGGACAGGGCGTACGAGAGCAGTACTTC.

The chain recombines TRBV28 with TRBJ1-2; D uncertain. Germline CDR1 MDHEN, CDR2 SYDVKM. The CDR3 spans 14 residues. Trimming left V 11 bases short and J 0 bases short, with 16 bases between. As DNA, the CDR3 is TGTGCCGCCTCTACGGTCTCCTCTAACTATGGCTACACCTTC. Translated: CAASTVSSNYGYTF.

The chain recombines TRBV5-8 with TRBJ2-3, with D perhaps TRBD2 (6 bases). Trimming removed 2 bases from V and 6 bases from J, with 10 bases in between. The CDR3 sequence is 13 residues long. Per germline, CDR1 SGHTS and CDR2 YDEGEE. As DNA, the CDR3 is TGTGCCAGCAGCTTTCCGGGAGTTGATACGCAGTATTTT. Its protein product is CASSFPGVDTQYF.

V and J are TRBV2 and TRBJ1-2; D is possibly TRBD1 (6 bases). Germline V gene sequence: CDR1 SNHLY, CDR2 FYNNEI. V lost 7 bases, J lost 5 bases, and 11 bases lay in between. The CDR3 consists of 12 residues. The CDR3 DNA sequence: TGTGCCAGCATGGGGGCTGGGTATGGCTACACCTTC. It encodes CASMGAGYGYTF.

The chain joins TRBV4-1 to TRBJ2-3; 15 bases map to TRBD2. V dropped 3 bases and J dropped 3; count of bases not matched to a gene: 10. This CDR3 is 19 amino acids long. Germline V gene data show CDR1 as MGHRA and CDR2 as YSYEKL. This CDR3 reads CASSQDPGLAGGSTDTQYF. The CDR3 region has the DNA TGCGCCAGCAGCCAGGATCCGGGACTAGCGGGGGGAAGTACAGATACGCAGTATTTT.

V usage is TRBV6-5 and J usage is TRBJ2-6; D uncertain. CDR1 and CDR2 from the germline V gene are MNHEY and SVGAGI. V was trimmed by 6 bases and J by 0 bases, leaving 6 bases between them. CDR3 length: 14 residues. CDR3 nucleotide sequence: TGTGCCAGCAGGATAGACTCTGGGGCCAACGTCCTGACTTTC. Translated, it gives CASRIDSGANVLTF.

The chain joins TRBV3-1 (or the pseudogene TRBV3-2) to TRBJ1-5, with 9 bases matching TRBD1. The germline V gene encodes CDR1 LGHDT and CDR2 YNNKEL (reference sequence). The CDR3 runs to 14 residues. The V segment lost 4 bases and the J segment 4 bases; nucleotides outside the gene matches: 2. CDR3 loop: CASSLGTGNQPQHF. CDR3 nucleotide sequence: TGTGCCAGCAGCCTGGGGACAGGGAATCAGCCCCAGCATTTT.

The J gene is TRBJ1-6, the V gene TRBV4-1; the match to TRBD1 covers 8 bases. The CDR3 extends over 14 amino acids. V dropped 3 bases and J dropped 10; count of bases not matched to a gene: 5. Germline CDR1 and CDR2: MGHRA and YSYEKL. CDR3 in amino acids: CASSQEQGVSPLHF. CDR3 sequence (DNA): TGCGCCAGCAGCCAGGAACAGGGGGTCTCACCCCTCCACTTT.

The chain is built from TRBV18 and TRBJ1-4, with TRBD1 identical over 7 bases. This CDR3 has 15 residues. CDR1 is KGHSH, CDR2 LQKENI, per germline. V shed 6 bases, J shed 5 bases, and the junction held 9 bases outside the gene matches. CDR3 nucleotides: TGTGCCAGCTCCAAACCCGGGACAGACAATGAAAAACTGTTTTTT. Translation gives CASSKPGTDNEKLFF.

The chain carries TRBV18 and TRBJ1-3; 7 positions agree with TRBD1. V lost 3 bases and J lost 4; bases outside the gene matches: 3. The CDR3 runs to 14 residues. Germline CDR1 reads KGHSH; CDR2 reads LQKENI. CDR3 region: CASSPTGAGNTIYF. The CDR3 bases are TGTGCCAGCTCACCTACAGGGGCAGGAAACACCATATATTTT.

The rearrangement links TRBV6-5 to TRBJ2-5; D ambiguous. The CDR3 has 13 amino acids. V gave up 7 bases and J gave up 5 bases, with 14 bases separating them. From germline, CDR1 is MNHEY and CDR2 SVGAGI. Here the CDR3 reads CASTQVVKETQYF. The CDR3 nucleotides read TGTGCCAGCACCCAGGTGGTTAAGGAGACCCAGTACTTC.

This chain joins TRBV10-3 and TRBJ1-1, with D uncertain. Germline values: CDR1 ENHRY, CDR2 SYGVKD. The V end lost 8 bases, the J end lost 3 bases, and 10 bases lay between the germline ends. This CDR3 spans 12 amino acids. This CDR3 reads CAIGGGDTEAFF. The CDR3 nucleotides are TGTGCCATCGGCGGCGGGGACACTGAAGCTTTCTTT.

The chain employs TRBV3-1 (or the pseudogene TRBV3-2) and TRBJ1-2; 10 nucleotides agree with TRBD1. CDR3 length: 16 amino acids. The V gene's germline CDR1 is LGHDT and CDR2 YNNKEL (reference sequence). V lost 0 bases and J lost 4; bases outside the gene matches: 5. The CDR3 nucleotides read TGTGCCAGCAGCCAAGATCGGACAGGGGGATCCTATGGCTACACCTTC. It codes for CASSQDRTGGSYGYTF.

This clone was recorded a few times. The chain couples TRBV7-9 to TRBJ1-2; D is possibly TRBD1 (6 bases). In germline, CDR1 is SEHNR, CDR2 FQNEAQ (reference sequence). This CDR3 comprises 14 residues. Trimming took off 2 bases at V and 6 bases at J, with 13 bases between the two ends. DNA for the CDR3: TGTGCCAGCAGCTTAAATAGGGACATTCATGGCTACACCTTC. Translated: CASSLNRDIHGYTF.

This sequence joins TRBV2 and TRBJ2-3; the match to TRBD2 covers 15 bases. In germline, CDR1 is SNHLY, CDR2 FYNNEI. This CDR3 is built from 15 residues. J was trimmed by 5 bases and V by 4 bases; bases with no gene match: 1. Here the CDR3 DNA reads TGTGCCAGCAGTGGGACTAGCGGGGGGGAAGATACGCAGTATTTT. Its protein is CASSGTSGGEDTQYF.

The chain combines TRBV5-1 with TRBJ1-1, with 7 bases that match TRBD1. V lost 7 bases and J lost 0; bases outside the gene matches: 6. The CDR3 loop spans 14 amino acids. CDR1 and CDR2 from the germline V gene are SGHRS and YFSETQ. CDR3: CASAVTGVNTEAFF. The CDR3 coding sequence is TGCGCCAGCGCGGTAACAGGGGTGAACACTGAAGCTTTCTTT.

The chain carries TRBV18 and TRBJ2-1; TRBD2 matches at 8 bases. This CDR3 spans 16 amino acids. Per the germline V gene, CDR1 is KGHSH and CDR2 is LQKENI. Germline trimming cut 0 bases from V and 7 bases from J; bases unmatched to any gene: 8. The CDR3 loop is CASSPPKLAVKNEQFF. The CDR3 DNA follows: TGTGCCAGCTCACCACCGAAACTAGCGGTGAAGAATGAGCAGTTCTTC. Full variable domain (missing parts from reference TRBV18 and TRBJ2-1): NAGVMQNPRHLVRRRGQEARLRCSPMKGHSHVYWYRQLPEEGLKFMVYLQKENIIDESGMPKERFSAEFPKEGPSILRIQQVVRGDSAAYFCASSPPKLAVKNEQFFGPGTRLTVL.

This chain joins TRBV20-1 and TRBJ1-4; D not resolved. The length of the CDR3 is 11 residues. CDR1 and CDR2 (germline): DFQATT, SNEGSKA (reference sequence). The V and J ends lost 6 bases and 8 bases respectively, with 10 bases between them. The CDR3 sequence is CSARKQEKLFF. The CDR3 DNA reads TGCAGTGCCCGTAAACAGGAAAAACTGTTTTTT.

This clone was detected only a few times. The rearrangement joins TRBV27 to TRBJ2-3, with TRBD2 matching 12 bases. Germline V CDR1 and CDR2: MNHEY, SMNVEV (reference sequence). After removal of 7 bases from V and 6 bases from J, the junction contained 11 bases not matched to a gene. This CDR3 contains 16 residues. The CDR3 is CASTLRLAGVADTQYF. The CDR3 DNA reads TGTGCCAGCACCCTCCGACTAGCGGGGGTTGCGGATACGCAGTATTTT.

This chain uses TRBV7-9 with TRBJ1-1; D is uncertain. Germline V CDR1 and CDR2: SEHNR, FQNEAQ (reference sequence). The V end was cut by 5 bases, the J end by 8 bases, with 12 bases between. The CDR3 is 12 amino acids. CDR3 amino acids: CASSREEREAFF. The CDR3, as DNA: TGTGCCAGCAGCCGTGAGGAGCGAGAAGCTTTCTTT.

This clone was observed once. CDR3 coding DNA: TGTGCCAGCAGAATACGTCCGGGACAGGACAATGAGCAGTTCTTC. It codes for CASRIRPGQDNEQFF. The J gene is TRBJ2-1, the V gene TRBV6-5; 8 nucleotides align to TRBD1. The CDR3 sequence is 15 residues long. The V gene end was trimmed by 6 bases and the J gene end by 5 bases; junction bases not matched to a gene: 9. Germline-derived CDR1 and CDR2 are MNHEY and SVGAGI.